This T cell receptor beta chain was recovered during a study of T cell changes during pregnancy in multiple sclerosis. J gave up 1 base and V 8 bases, and 9 bases lay outside the gene matches. Germline lookup yields CDR1 MGHDK and CDR2 SYGVNS. CDR3 size: 15 residues. TCRdb's copy holds only in-frame clones and misses some; the assay was immunoSEQ multiplex PCR. The data contain 100,000 or so clones, roughly 90% of them singletons. This receptor was taken from a female donor with multiple sclerosis, enrolled in a pregnancy study. The chain recombines TRBV25-1 with TRBJ2-7; TRBD1 matches 9 bases. Material: peripheral blood, obtained after pregnancy. CDR3 residues: CASSRTGELSYEQYF. Written as DNA, the CDR3 is TGTGCCAGCTCCAGGACAGGGGAACTATCCTACGAGCAGTACTTC.